This record covers a single T cell receptor (beta chain). Its antigen remains unidentified. This record belongs to a study of shared clonotypes between healthy human individuals. Study in general: For every donor, three CD4 naive, three CD4 memory, two CD8 naive and one CD8 memory plates were used. Study-wide results and limits: Estimated clonotype richness was generally higher in naive than memory subsets.

Terminally differentiated effector memory CD45RA+ cells were excluded from the naive CD8 cells, which were CD45RO-negative and positively selected for CCR7. Losses at the gene ends were 7 bases for V and 2 bases for J; bases not matched to a gene: 4. The CDR3 spans 14 residues. CDR1 SQVTM and CDR2 ANQGSEA come from the germline V gene. Across several immunoSEQ plates, the genomic DNA of each subset was split evenly. Profiling relied on immunoSEQ multiplex PCR, and the TCRdb table lists in-frame clones only, not all of them. The data show around 2.1 million clones, approximately 94% seen once. The chain carries TRBV29-1 and TRBJ2-1; 11 bases line up with TRBD1. The sequenced material came from naive CD8+ T cells from PBMCs. This TCR was sampled from a man between 18 and 29 years old in good health. Some clones in this sample may be carry-over from other donors' samples. The CDR3 region has the DNA TGCAGCGGGGAGGGACAGGGGGCCTACAATGAGCAGTTCTTC. It encodes CSGEGQGAYNEQFF.